The rows below give T cell receptor beta chains drawn from one sample of a study of PD-L1 blockade in urothelial cancer. Data came from immunoSEQ multiplex PCR; TCRdb stores just in-frame clones and leaves some out. The sample has about 45,000 clones, roughly 84% seen once. The sample was PBMCs, taken around atezolizumab (anti-PD-L1) treatment. These receptor sequences come from a donor at least 40 years old with urothelial cancer. The CDR3 runs from the conserved cysteine through the conserved F or W. Each record gives: clone size, D gene, V gene, J gene, CDR3 protein, CDR3 DNA. The D gene is left open where the match is weak. The size field is filled for only some rows; it gives once, few, many or a size class.

>-|-|TRBV10-3|TRBJ1-5
CAISESAGVQPQHF
TGTGCCATCAGTGAGTCGGCAGGGGTTCAGCCCCAGCATTTT
>once|-|TRBV6-1|TRBJ2-1
CASLSGIPPNEQFF
TGTGCCAGCCTTTCCGGGATCCCCCCCAATGAGCAGTTCTTC
>-|TRBD2|TRBV9|TRBJ2-3
CASSDKAGVGTDTQYF
TGTGCCAGCAGCGACAAAGCGGGAGTAGGCACAGATACGCAGTATTTT
>-|-|TRBV19|TRBJ2-7
CASSTGQSSYEQYF
TGTGCCAGTAGTACAGGCCAAAGCTCCTACGAGCAGTACTTC
>-|TRBD1|TRBV2|TRBJ1-4
CASTVQGRANEKLFF
TGTGCCAGCACGGTACAGGGGCGAGCTAATGAAAAACTGTTTTTT
>-|-|TRBV28|TRBJ1-5
CASRPTGTSNQPQHF
TGTGCCAGCAGGCCCACAGGGACTAGCAATCAGCCCCAGCATTTT
>-|TRBD1|TRBV7-9|TRBJ1-4
CASSLEGGPNEKLFF
TGTGCCAGCAGCTTAGAAGGGGGCCCTAATGAAAAACTGTTTTTT
>-|TRBD1|TRBV19|TRBJ2-7
CASSKDRGPAYEQYF
TGTGCCAGTAGTAAGGACAGGGGTCCTGCCTACGAGCAGTACTTC
>-|-|TRBV7-8|TRBJ1-5
CASSPRGGGVNQPQHF
TGTGCCAGCAGCCCCCGAGGGGGAGGGGTTAATCAGCCCCAGCATTTT
>-|TRBD1|TRBV5-1|TRBJ1-2
CASTAQGADYGYTF
TGCGCCAGCACCGCACAGGGGGCGGACTATGGCTACACCTTC
>-|-|TRBV14|TRBJ1-4
CASSQLVGTGANEKLFF
TGTGCCAGCAGCCAATTGGTGGGGACTGGCGCGAATGAAAAACTGTTTTTT
>-|-|TRBV4-3|TRBJ1-1
CASSQDWGVAFF
TGCGCCAGCAGCCAAGATTGGGGGGTAGCTTTCTTT
>-|TRBD1|TRBV19|TRBJ2-1
CASSPTTGAYNEQFF
TGTGCCAGTAGTCCAACGACAGGGGCCTACAATGAGCAGTTCTTC
>-|TRBD1|TRBV25-1|TRBJ1-5
CASRDRAHQPQHF
TGTGCCAGCAGAGACAGGGCACATCAGCCCCAGCATTTT
>-|-|TRBV5-1|TRBJ2-6
CASSTAGTSFSGANVLTF
TGCGCCAGCAGCACCGCCGGGACAAGCTTCTCTGGGGCCAACGTCCTGACTTTC
>-|-|TRBV19|TRBJ2-7
CASSSQRVSYEQYF
TGTGCCAGTAGTTCCCAGCGGGTCTCCTACGAGCAGTACTTC
>-|-|TRBV28|TRBJ2-5
CASSLFQGRTQYF
TGTGCCAGCAGTTTGTTCCAGGGGCGGACCCAGTACTTC
>-|TRBD2|TRBV7-2|TRBJ2-7
CASSPTRGLAGAQYF
TGTGCCAGCAGCCCAACCCGAGGACTAGCTGGGGCGCAGTACTTC
>-|TRBD2|TRBV6-6|TRBJ2-7
CASSYSAGGFYEQYF
TGTGCCAGCAGTTACTCTGCGGGAGGCTTTTACGAGCAGTACTTC
>-|TRBD1|TRBV4-1|TRBJ2-7
CASSPGQGPSMEQYF
TGCGCCAGCAGCCCTGGACAGGGGCCGTCTATGGAGCAGTACTTC
>-|TRBD2|TRBV7-3|TRBJ2-1
CASSPTSGLYNEQFF
TGTGCCAGCAGCCCAACTAGCGGCCTCTACAATGAGCAGTTCTTC
>-|-|TRBV7-6|TRBJ1-5
CASSLRQGSNQPQHF
TGTGCCAGCAGCTTACGTCAGGGATCCAATCAGCCCCAGCATTTT
>-|TRBD2|TRBV7-2|TRBJ2-7
CASSATSGRAVF
TGTGCCAGCAGCGCCACTAGCGGGAGGGCCGTGTTC
>-|TRBD1|TRBV5-1|TRBJ1-2
CASSALGTGKANYGYTF
TGCGCCAGCAGCGCCTTGGGGACAGGGAAAGCTAACTATGGCTACACCTTC
>-|-|TRBV7-9|TRBJ2-5
CASRPGLGETQYF
TGTGCCAGCAGGCCAGGGTTGGGAGAGACCCAGTACTTC
>-|-|TRBV6-5|TRBJ1-5
CATRTGRYQPQHF
TGTGCCACCAGAACAGGGCGATACCAGCCCCAGCATTTT
>-|TRBD1|TRBV7-9|TRBJ2-2
CASSGSRDRGNTGELFF
TGTGCCAGCAGCGGATCCCGGGACAGGGGGAACACCGGGGAGCTGTTTTTT
>-|TRBD2|TRBV30|TRBJ2-3
CNQRGNTDTQYF
TGCAACCAGCGGGGGAACACAGATACGCAGTATTTT
>-|TRBD2|TRBV4-1|TRBJ2-7
CASSQVPAPASGSYEQYF
TGCGCCAGCAGCCAAGTCCCGGCCCCCGCTAGCGGGAGCTACGAGCAGTACTTC
>-|TRBD2|TRBV4-1|TRBJ2-1
CASRPRLASSYNEQFF
TGCGCCAGCAGGCCCAGACTAGCATCCTCCTACAATGAGCAGTTCTTC
>-|TRBD1|TRBV9|TRBJ2-7
CASSVHGQGTYEQYF
TGTGCCAGCAGCGTACACGGACAGGGGACCTACGAGCAGTACTTC
>-|-|TRBV6-6|TRBJ2-5
CASSYRGETQYF
TGTGCCAGCAGTTATCGGGGAGAGACCCAGTACTTC